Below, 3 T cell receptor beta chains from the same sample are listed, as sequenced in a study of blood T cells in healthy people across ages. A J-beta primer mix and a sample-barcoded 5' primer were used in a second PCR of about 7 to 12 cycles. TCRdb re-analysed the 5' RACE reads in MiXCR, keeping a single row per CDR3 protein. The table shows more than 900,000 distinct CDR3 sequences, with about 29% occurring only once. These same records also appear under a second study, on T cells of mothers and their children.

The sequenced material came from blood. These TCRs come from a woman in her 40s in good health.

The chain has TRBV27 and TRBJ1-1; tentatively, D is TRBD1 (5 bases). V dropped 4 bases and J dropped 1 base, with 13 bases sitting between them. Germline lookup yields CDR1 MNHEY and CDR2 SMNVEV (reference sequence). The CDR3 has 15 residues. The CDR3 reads CASSSRGDSNTEAFF. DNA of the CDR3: TGTGCCAGCAGTTCCCGGGGGGACTCGAACACTGAAGCTTTCTTT.

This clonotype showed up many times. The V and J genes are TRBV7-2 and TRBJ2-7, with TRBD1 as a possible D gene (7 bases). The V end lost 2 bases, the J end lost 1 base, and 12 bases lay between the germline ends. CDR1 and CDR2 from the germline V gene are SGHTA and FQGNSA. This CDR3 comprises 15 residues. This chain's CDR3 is CASSLQQGRSYEQYF. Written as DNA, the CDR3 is TGTGCCAGCAGCTTACAACAGGGGAGGTCCTACGAGCAGTACTTC.

The CDR3 reads CATSDSRTGNTEAFF. CDR3 sequence (DNA): TGTGCCACCAGTGATTCGCGGACAGGGAACACTGAAGCTTTCTTT. This chain uses TRBV24-1 with TRBJ1-1; TRBD1 matches 7 bases. CDR3 length: 15 amino acids. CDR1 is KGHDR, CDR2 SFDVKD, per germline. V was clipped by 2 bases and J by 1 base; unmatched bases: 3.